The clone carrying this T cell receptor beta chain was observed a few times. Its specificity is not known. TCRdb re-analysed the reads in MiXCR, keeping a single row per CDR3 protein. The sample lists about 120,000 distinct CDR3 sequences; around 10% were seen once. V lost 6 bases to trimming and J lost 1 base, with 6 bases between them. This CDR3 region has 13 residues. This specimen belongs to a study of T cell repertoires in cytomegalovirus infection. In the study overall: The public TCR beta signatures pointed to both CMV infection and matching HLA type.

Study results and limitations: There were HLA-C-restricted CMV-specific TCR beta clonotypes dominating the ex vivo response.

Input material: PBMCs, sequenced either directly or after in vitro stimulation (not recorded which). This receptor was taken from a human donor in good health (CMV status not recorded). Some clones in this sample may be carry-over from other donors' samples. The J gene is TRBJ2-2, the V gene TRBV12-3 or TRBV12-4; D is undetermined. The CDR3 nucleotides are TGTGCCAGCAGACAACAGAACACCGGGGAGCTGTTTTTT. Translation gives CASRQQNTGELFF.